One sample yielded the 23 T cell receptor beta chains listed below, sequenced in a study of shared clonotypes between healthy human individuals. Method: immunoSEQ multiplex PCR; TCRdb's copy keeps in-frame clones and lacks some. The sample holds fewer than 850,000 clones; 80% to 95% are singletons and the top ten take 34%. Sequencing was performed on memory CD8+ T cells from PBMCs. Subset noted: CD45RO+ cells pooled with CCR7-negative TemRA cells. The origin of the receptors is a man aged 18 to 29 in good health. Some clones in this sample may be carry-over from other donors' samples.

This chain links TRBV16 with TRBJ2-3; D unclear. CDR3 length equals 11 residues. Per germline, CDR1 KGHSY and CDR2 FQNENV. Trimming cost V 3 bases and J 8 bases, with 6 bases left between them. CDR3 nucleotide sequence: TGTGCCAGCAGCCATTCTCCTACGCAGTATTTT. Its protein is CASSHSPTQYF.

This sequence joins TRBV14 and TRBJ1-4; weak D call: TRBD1 (6 bases). The CDR3 is 15 residues long. From germline, CDR1 is SGHDN and CDR2 FVKESK. V lost 5 bases and J lost 5, with 15 bases in between. CDR3 sequence reads: CASSSQRGTNEKLFF. CDR3 coding DNA: TGTGCCAGCAGCTCCCAAAGGGGGACGAATGAAAAACTGTTTTTT.

This chain joins TRBV11-2 and TRBJ2-1; D is undetermined. V shed 0 bases and J shed 7 bases, with 13 bases lying between them. The CDR3 runs 15 residues. The germline gives CDR1 SGHAT, CDR2 FQNNGV. CDR3 residues: CASSLDLSDGNEQFF. CDR3 nucleotides: TGTGCCAGCAGCTTAGATCTATCAGACGGGAATGAGCAGTTCTTC.

The chain has TRBV7-8 and TRBJ2-3; TRBD2 is a possible D gene (5 bases). V dropped 1 base and J dropped 3 bases, with 8 bases sitting between them. CDR3 length equals 14 residues. The germline V gene has CDR1 SGHVS and CDR2 FQNEAQ. CDR3 loop: CASSLGTGTDTQYF. The CDR3 region has the DNA TGTGCCAGCAGCTTAGGGACTGGGACAGATACGCAGTATTTT.

About this clone itself: This likely came from a read error, as a far larger clone is one base away. This sample includes further DNA sequences coding for the same CDR3. The chain couples TRBV5-6 to TRBJ2-7; D remains unclear. This CDR3 comprises 12 residues. CDR1 and CDR2 from the germline V gene are SGHDT and YYEEEE. Trimming removed 4 bases at V and 3 bases at J, with 8 bases between. CDR3 in DNA: TGTGCCAGCAGCCTGACTTACTACGAGCAGTACTTC. Amino acid sequence: CASSLTYYEQYF.

The CDR3 loop reads CASSLWGTGDTIYF. DNA of the CDR3: TGTGCCAGCAGCTTATGGGGGACGGGGGACACCATATATTTT. The rearrangement links TRBV13 to TRBJ1-3; D possibly corresponds to TRBD1 (5 bases). The germline V gene has CDR1 PRHDT and CDR2 FYEKMQ (reference sequence). The CDR3 loop spans 14 amino acids. V lost 2 bases and J lost 8, with 13 bases in between.

This clone was detected only once. The chain combines TRBV19 with TRBJ2-1; D might be TRBD1 (7 bases). V lost 8 bases and J lost 6, with 14 bases in between. The CDR3 extends over 13 amino acids. From germline, CDR1 is LNHDA and CDR2 SQIVND (reference sequence). CDR3 loop: CASRQGGPNEQFF. The CDR3 region has the DNA TGTGCCAGTCGACAGGGAGGTCCCAATGAGCAGTTCTTC.

The chain joins TRBV29-1 to TRBJ2-7; D perhaps matches TRBD2 (6 bases). Germline V gene lookup returns CDR1 SQVTM and CDR2 ANQGSEA. The ends were cut back, 1 base at V and 3 bases at J, with 10 bases in the middle. The CDR3 consists of 13 residues. The CDR3 sequence is CSVEGGVNYEQYF. The CDR3 bases are TGCAGCGTTGAAGGGGGGGTTAACTACGAGCAGTACTTC.

In regard to this clone: This CDR3 is also generated by other DNA sequences in the sample. The CDR3 nucleotides read TGTGCCAGCAGCCTGAGCGGAGCCTACAATGAGCAGTTCTTC. Encoded protein: CASSLSGAYNEQFF. The chain uses TRBV9 and TRBJ2-1, with a tentative D call TRBD2 (5 bases). In germline, CDR1 is SGDLS, CDR2 YYNGEE. There are 14 residues in the CDR3. With 4 bases removed from V and 2 bases from J, the gap between germline ends came to 10 bases.

The CDR3 coding sequence is TGTGCCAGCAGCGTATACGGCGGGAGGCTGGGCGGGGAGCTGTTTTTT. Translated, it gives CASSVYGGRLGGELFF. V and J are TRBV9 and TRBJ2-2; 8 bases are shared with TRBD2. In germline, CDR1 is SGDLS, CDR2 YYNGEE. The CDR3 runs to 16 residues. The J segment lost 7 bases and the V segment lost 1 base, leaving 9 bases of the junction unmatched.

The V and J genes are TRBV7-9 and TRBJ2-1, with TRBD2 matching over 9 bases. The CDR3 is 17 residues long. Germline-derived CDR1 and CDR2 are SEHNR and FQNEAQ (reference sequence). Trimming took 5 bases from V and 1 from J; bases not matched to a gene: 9. The CDR3 spells CASSPPGAGGSYNEQFF. The CDR3 region has the DNA TGTGCCAGCAGCCCCCCGGGAGCGGGAGGTTCCTACAATGAGCAGTTCTTC.

J is TRBJ2-1 and V is TRBV7-2, with TRBD2 identical over 8 bases. This CDR3 is built from 15 residues. The germline V gene encodes CDR1 SGHTA and CDR2 FQGNSA. Germline trimming cut 5 bases from V and 8 bases from J; bases unmatched to any gene: 11. For the CDR3, the DNA is TGTGCCAGCAGCCAAGGACTAGCCCGAACCCATGAGCAGTTCTTC. This translates into CASSQGLARTHEQFF.

In its sample, this clone was seen once. This sequence joins TRBV7-9 and TRBJ2-7; TRBD2 aligns across 10 bases. This CDR3 comprises 14 residues. Germline CDR1 and CDR2: SEHNR and FQNEAQ (reference sequence). Trimming cost V 3 bases and J 3 bases; bases outside gene matches: 2. The CDR3 protein is CASSFSGGYYEQYF. The CDR3 DNA follows: TGTGCCAGCAGCTTTAGCGGGGGGTACTACGAGCAGTACTTC.

J is TRBJ1-5 and V is TRBV10-3, with 9 bases matching TRBD1. The CDR3 spans 14 residues. The ends lost 9 bases at V and 7 bases at J; junction bases unmatched: 10. Germline V gene sequence: CDR1 ENHRY, CDR2 SYGVKD. The chain's CDR3 is CAMWTGAEEQPQHF. The CDR3, as DNA: TGTGCCATGTGGACAGGGGCCGAGGAGCAGCCCCAGCATTTT.

Notes on this clone: The same CDR3 arises from other DNA sequences in this sample as well. Here the CDR3 reads CASSLSGGTEAFF. The CDR3 nucleotides read TGTGCCAGCAGCCTATCGGGGGGTACTGAAGCTTTCTTT. V gene TRBV27 combines with J gene TRBJ1-1; TRBD1 might be the D (5 bases). Germline V gives CDR1 MNHEY, CDR2 SMNVEV (reference sequence). Trimming cost V 6 bases and J 5 bases, with 13 bases left between them. The CDR3 length is 13 residues.

This rearrangement joins TRBV4-1 to TRBJ2-7, with 7 positions matching TRBD2. Germline assignment: CDR1 MGHRA and CDR2 YSYEKL. The V and J ends lost 3 bases and 3 bases, in that order; junction bases with no gene match: 5. The length of the CDR3 is 14 residues. The CDR3, as DNA: TGCGCCAGCAGCCACGACAGCGGGAACTACGAGCAGTACTTC. Residues: CASSHDSGNYEQYF.

The chain has TRBV5-1 and TRBJ2-1; a possible D gene is TRBD2 (6 bases). The CDR3 loop spans 14 amino acids. The V gene's germline CDR1 is SGHRS and CDR2 YFSETQ. V was clipped by 0 bases and J by 8 bases, with 12 bases between them. DNA of the CDR3: TGCGCCAGCAGCTTGGTGCGGACGGGGGATGAGCAGTTCTTC. Translating it yields CASSLVRTGDEQFF.

The J gene is TRBJ2-1, the V gene TRBV4-3; 9 bases are shared with TRBD2. CDR1 LGHNA and CDR2 YSLEER come from the germline V gene. The CDR3 covers 15 residues. Germline trimming cut 4 bases from V and 2 bases from J; bases unmatched to any gene: 3. CDR3 bases: TGCGCCAGCAGCCCCGGGACTAGCACCTACAATGAGCAGTTCTTC. Its protein product is CASSPGTSTYNEQFF.

V gene TRBV28 combines with J gene TRBJ1-5; D possibly corresponds to TRBD1 (5 bases). This CDR3 has 14 amino acids. Germline V gene data show CDR1 as MDHEN and CDR2 as SYDVKM. The ends were cut back, 3 bases at V and 5 bases at J, with 11 bases in the middle. For the CDR3, the DNA is TGTGCCAGCAGTTTTGGCAGGGATTATCAGCCCCAGCATTTT. This encodes CASSFGRDYQPQHF.

The V call is TRBV5-1, the J call TRBJ2-2; possibly TRBD1 or TRBD2 for D (5 bases each). This CDR3 contains 15 residues. Per the germline V gene, CDR1 is SGHRS and CDR2 is YFSETQ. V gave up 4 bases and J gave up 1 base, with 11 bases separating them. The CDR3 sequence is CASSPGRGNTGELFF. Here the CDR3 DNA reads TGCGCCAGCAGCCCGGGGCGCGGGAACACCGGGGAGCTGTTTTTT.

The J gene is TRBJ1-2, the V gene TRBV25-1; D might be TRBD1 (6 bases). Trimming removed 6 bases at V and 6 bases at J, with 17 bases between. The germline CDR1 and CDR2 sequences are MGHDK and SYGVNS. This CDR3 has 14 amino acids. The CDR3 here is CASSVMGGGHGYTF. Here the CDR3 DNA reads TGTGCCAGCAGCGTGATGGGAGGGGGGCATGGCTACACCTTC.

The chain has TRBV18 and TRBJ1-5; D remains unclear. This CDR3 spans 15 amino acids. The V gene's germline CDR1 is KGHSH and CDR2 LQKENI. Trimming left V 2 bases short and J 0 bases short, with 8 bases between. The CDR3 sequence is CASSPNSYSNQPQHF. CDR3 DNA sequence: TGTGCCAGCTCACCAAACAGCTATAGCAATCAGCCCCAGCATTTT.

The chain is built from TRBV29-1 and TRBJ2-1; TRBD1 matches at 9 bases. Germline CDR1 SQVTM, CDR2 ANQGSEA. The CDR3 sequence is 14 residues long. With V trimmed by 4 bases and J by 2 bases, 3 bases remained unmatched. The CDR3, as DNA: TGCAGCGTTGGTGGACAGGGGACCTACAATGAGCAGTTCTTC. As protein: CSVGGQGTYNEQFF.